Presented here are 11 T cell receptor beta chains from one specimen sequenced in a study of OX40 agonist ivuxolimab in advanced cancers. Clones were sequenced by immunoSEQ multiplex PCR, and TCRdb holds only the in-frame ones, with some missing. This repertoire shows roughly 67,000 clones, 70% to 85% found once; its top ten account for around 1.6%. Sample: CD4+ or CD8+ T cells sorted from blood, taken in a trial of the OX40 agonist ivuxolimab. The receptors derive from an adult with an advanced solid tumor such as melanoma, head and neck, liver or kidney cancer.

The CDR3 nucleotides are TGTGCCAGCAGCCCAAAGACTAGCGGGAGCTACGAGCAGTACTTC. The encoded protein is CASSPKTSGSYEQYF. The chain combines TRBV5-4 with TRBJ2-7; 12 nucleotides match TRBD2. The V gene's germline CDR1 is SGHNT and CDR2 YYREEE (reference sequence). The CDR3 totals 15 residues. After removal of 4 bases from V and 3 bases from J, the junction contained 5 bases not matched to a gene.

The J gene is TRBJ1-2, the V gene TRBV19, with D tentatively TRBD1 (6 bases). CDR3 length equals 14 residues. The ends were cut back, 7 bases at V and 3 bases at J, with 15 bases in the middle. Germline V gene lookup returns CDR1 LNHDA and CDR2 SQIVND (reference sequence). CDR3 sequence (DNA): TGTGCCAGTACTTCCAGGGGTCGAGACTATGGCTACACCTTC. Translated: CASTSRGRDYGYTF.

The chain recombines TRBV9 with TRBJ2-3, with D hard to call. CDR1 SGDLS and CDR2 YYNGEE come from the germline V gene. This CDR3 is 13 amino acids long. Trimming removed 0 bases from V and 3 bases from J, with 5 bases in between. The CDR3 bases are TGTGCCAGCAGCGTAGTGGGGACAGATACGCAGTATTTT. Translating gives CASSVVGTDTQYF.

The count of this clone is one. The chain employs TRBV9 and TRBJ2-7; weak D call: TRBD2 (6 bases). CDR1 is SGDLS and CDR2 is YYNGEE in the germline V gene. Trimming took 0 bases from V and 6 from J, leaving 16 bases between them. CDR3 length equals 15 residues. CDR3: CASSVGQSGVGEQYF. The CDR3 bases are TGTGCCAGCAGCGTAGGTCAGTCGGGGGTTGGCGAGCAGTACTTC. The whole variable domain, remainder taken from reference TRBV9 and TRBJ2-7, is DSGVTQTPKHLITATGQRVTLRCSPRSGDLSVYWYQQSLDQGLQFLIQYYNGEERAKGNILERFSAQQFPDLHSELNLSSLELGDSALYFCASSVGQSGVGEQYFGPGTRLTVT.

Note on this clone: One end of the junction fails to match germline, which may point to a read error. As DNA, the CDR3 is TGTGCCAGCAGCTTAGAAACAGGGGGCTTCACCTTC. Translating it yields CASSLETGGFTF. The V gene is TRBV7-2, the J gene TRBJ1-2, with TRBD1 identical over 9 bases. The CDR3 extends over 12 amino acids. The germline CDR1 and CDR2 sequences are SGHTA and FQGNSA.

The chain joins TRBV7-8 to TRBJ2-7, with 10 positions matching TRBD2. The CDR3 has 14 residues. Per the germline V gene, CDR1 is SGHVS and CDR2 is FQNEAQ. Trimming cost V 7 bases and J 6 bases; bases outside gene matches: 9. CDR3 nucleotide sequence: TGTGCCAGCACCATAAGAGCTAGCGGGAGCGAGCAGTACTTC. It yields the protein CASTIRASGSEQYF. The variable domain in full, with the rest retrieved from reference TRBV7-8 and TRBJ2-7, is GAGVSQSPRYKVAKRGQDVALRCDPISGHVSLFWYQQALGQGPEFLTYFQNEAQLDKSGLPSDRFFAERPEGSVSTLKIQRTQQEDSAVYLCASTIRASGSEQYFGPGTRLTVT.

The rearrangement joins TRBV11-2 to TRBJ2-2; no clear D gene. The CDR3 totals 13 residues. Trimming removed 5 bases at V and 3 bases at J, with 7 bases between. Germline assignment: CDR1 SGHAT and CDR2 FQNNGV. This CDR3 is CASSPGHTGELFF. DNA of the CDR3: TGTGCCAGCAGCCCCGGGCACACCGGGGAGCTGTTTTTT. Using reference TRBV11-2 and TRBJ2-2 for the parts outside the CDR3, the full variable domain is EAGVAQSPRYKIIEKRQSVAFWCNPISGHATLYWYQQILGQGPKLLIQFQNNGVVDDSQLPKDRFSAERLKGVDSTLKIQPAKLEDSAVYLCASSPGHTGELFFGEGSRLTVL.

This rearrangement joins TRBV27 to TRBJ2-3, with 10 bases lining up with TRBD2. Germline V gene lookup returns CDR1 MNHEY and CDR2 SMNVEV (reference sequence). V lost 4 bases, J lost 1 base, and 5 bases stayed unmatched. The CDR3 runs 16 residues. The CDR3 DNA follows: TGTGCCAGCAGTTCCACCGGGACTAGCGGCACAGATACGCAGTATTTT. This codes for CASSSTGTSGTDTQYF.

This chain joins TRBV5-6 and TRBJ2-4; D unresolved. This CDR3 has 14 residues. The germline CDR1 and CDR2 sequences are SGHDT and YYEEEE. V was pared by 3 bases and J by 6 bases, with 13 bases between. The DNA of the CDR3 is TGTGCCAGCAGCTCCCAGATCCGGACAAACATTCAGTACTTC. Translated: CASSSQIRTNIQYF.

V and J are TRBV29-1 and TRBJ1-1, with D tentatively TRBD1 (5 bases). V was trimmed by 2 bases and J by 4 bases, leaving 8 bases between them. Per the germline V gene, CDR1 is SQVTM and CDR2 is ANQGSEA. This CDR3 spans 12 amino acids. As DNA, the CDR3 is TGCAGCGTTGAATCTGGGGCCACTGAAGCTTTCTTT. It is translated as CSVESGATEAFF.

Comments on this clone: Germline and junction disagree at one end, which may indicate a read error. Other DNA sequences within the sample encode an identical CDR3. V is TRBV5-6 and J is TRBJ1-5; D gene unclear. This CDR3 has 14 residues. Germline values: CDR1 SGHDT, CDR2 YYEEEE. The CDR3 coding sequence is TGTGCCAGCAGCTTGGCGGCCGACAATCAGCCCCAGCACTTT. This encodes CASSLAADNQPQHF.